The 9 T cell receptor beta chains below come from one sample, sequenced in a study of patients and donors after allogeneic stem cell transplantation. TCRdb reprocessed the RT-PCR reads with MiXCR, giving one entry per CDR3 protein. The table shows fewer than 75,000 distinct CDR3 sequences, with roughly 14% occurring only once. The sample taken for sequencing was blood, either unsorted or a sorted T cell fraction (not recorded which). These receptors originate from a human donor who was either an allogeneic HSCT recipient or a stem cell or donor lymphocyte infusion donor (not recorded which). It is not recorded whose cells these are; they may come from a transplant donor.

This chain joins TRBV3-1 and TRBJ2-1; 11 positions match TRBD2. V trimming: 3 bases; J trimming: 9 bases; junction bases outside the gene matches: 7. The CDR3 runs 15 residues. CDR1 is LGHDT and CDR2 is YNNKEL in the germline V gene (reference sequence). The CDR3 is CASSQSGTSGIEQFF. The CDR3 nucleotides are TGTGCCAGCAGCCAGTCCGGGACTAGCGGCATTGAGCAGTTCTTC.

The J gene is TRBJ2-7, the V gene TRBV27; tentative D call: TRBD1 (6 bases). CDR1 and CDR2 (germline): MNHEY, SMNVEV (reference sequence). This CDR3 region has 16 residues. V was cut by 4 bases and J by 3 bases, with 19 bases left in between. The CDR3 DNA is TGTGCCAGCAGTTCCCTATGGGCACAGGGAATCTACGAGCAGTACTTC. Its protein product is CASSSLWAQGIYEQYF.

In DNA form, the CDR3 reads TGTGCCAGCAGCCAAACACTCGGAGTTGAGCAGTTCTTC. Protein sequence: CASSQTLGVEQFF. The chain uses TRBV14 and TRBJ2-1, with D hard to call. This CDR3 comprises 13 residues. Deletions cut 2 bases from V and 9 bases from J, with 11 bases between. Germline CDR1 SGHDN, CDR2 FVKESK.

This chain links TRBV10-3 with TRBJ2-3; D is unresolved. V shed 3 bases and J shed 2 bases, with 9 bases lying between them. CDR1 is ENHRY and CDR2 is SYGVKD in the germline V gene. This CDR3 spans 14 amino acids. The CDR3 bases are TGTGCCATCAGTGACCCTCCCAACACAGATACGCAGTATTTT. Translated: CAISDPPNTDTQYF.

This clonotype came up a few times. The CDR3 DNA sequence: TGTGCCAGCTCACCACCGGACAGGGTCCTGTTTTTT. As protein: CASSPPDRVLFF. This chain uses TRBV18 with TRBJ1-4; 8 nucleotides line up with TRBD1. CDR1 and CDR2 from the germline V gene are KGHSH and LQKENI. V shed 0 bases and J 14 bases; nucleotides not matched to a gene: 2. CDR3 length equals 12 residues.

This chain connects TRBV6-5 to TRBJ2-2, with a tentative D call TRBD1 (6 bases). Germline values: CDR1 MNHEY, CDR2 SVGAGI. Between the trimmed V and J ends, which lost 0 bases and 1 base, there was a span of 9 bases. The CDR3 consists of 16 residues. DNA of the CDR3: TGTGCCAGCAGTTACTCGGGGGCCTTGAACACCGGGGAGCTGTTTTTT. Translated, it gives CASSYSGALNTGELFF.

The chain employs TRBV12-3 or TRBV12-4 and TRBJ2-3, with D tentatively TRBD1 (6 bases). The CDR3 has 15 amino acids. Trimming cost V 4 bases and J 7 bases, with 18 bases left between them. The CDR3 DNA sequence: TGTGCCAGCAGTTGGGGGCCCATCCCCCCATATACGCAGTATTTT. Amino acid sequence: CASSWGPIPPYTQYF.

A few counts support this clonotype. This rearrangement joins TRBV7-9 to TRBJ2-2; TRBD2 matches at 7 bases. Trimming removed 4 bases from V and 8 bases from J; junction bases left unmatched: 13. This CDR3 has 16 residues. CDR1 and CDR2 (germline): SEHNR, FQNEAQ (reference sequence). For the CDR3, the DNA is TGTGCCAGCAGCTCGCGGGACGCGGCGGGAGAAGGGGAGCTGTTTTTT. This gives the protein CASSSRDAAGEGELFF.

At least ten counts were recorded for this clonotype. This chain uses TRBV28 with TRBJ2-7, with D possibly TRBD2 on 6 matching bases. Deletions cut 5 bases from V and 7 bases from J, with 12 bases between. The CDR3 loop spans 12 amino acids. The germline gives CDR1 MDHEN, CDR2 SYDVKM. CDR3 DNA sequence: TGTGCCAGCAGTCCTAGCGTGGGGGAGCAGTACTTC. Protein product: CASSPSVGEQYF.